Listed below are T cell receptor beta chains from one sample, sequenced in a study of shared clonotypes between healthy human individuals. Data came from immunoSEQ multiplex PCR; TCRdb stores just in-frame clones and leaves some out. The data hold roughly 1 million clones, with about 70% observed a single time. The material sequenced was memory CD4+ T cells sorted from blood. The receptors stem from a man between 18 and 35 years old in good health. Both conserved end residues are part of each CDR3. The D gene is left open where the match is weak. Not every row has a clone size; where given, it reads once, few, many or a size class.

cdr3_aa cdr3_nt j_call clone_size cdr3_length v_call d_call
CASSLSQISTNYGYTF TGTGCCAGCAGCTTATCACAGATTAGTACTAACTATGGCTACACCTTC TRBJ1-2 - 16 TRBV7-2 -
CASSLTGGPRGYTF TGTGCCAGCAGCTTGACAGGGGGACCTAGAGGCTACACCTTC TRBJ1-2 - 14 TRBV7-2 TRBD1
CASSPQHNSNQPQHF TGTGCCAGCTCACCACAACACAACAGCAATCAGCCCCAGCATTTT TRBJ1-5 - 15 TRBV18 -
CAWSSRRWYF TGTGCCTGGAGTTCGCGCAGATGGTACTTC TRBJ2-4 - 10 TRBV30 -
CASSVFEDTQYF TGTGCCAGCAGTGTATTCGAGGATACGCAGTATTTT TRBJ2-3 - 12 TRBV2 -
CASSEWSGMNTEAFF TGCGCCAGCAGTGAGTGGTCGGGGATGAACACTGAAGCTTTCTTT TRBJ1-1 - 15 TRBV10-2 -
CASSQGQGKGYTF TGTGCCAGCAGCCAAGGGCAGGGAAAAGGCTACACCTTC TRBJ1-2 once 13 TRBV11-3 -
CASSSHSDLDREQFF TGCGCCAGCAGCTCGCACTCTGACCTGGATCGGGAGCAGTTCTTC TRBJ2-1 - 15 TRBV5-1 -
CASSTSGNTDTQYF TGCGCCAGTTCGACTAGCGGGAACACAGATACGCAGTATTTT TRBJ2-3 - 14 TRBV5-1 TRBD2
CASTAGVSGANVLTF TGTGCCAGCACGGCAGGAGTCTCTGGGGCCAACGTCCTGACTTTC TRBJ2-6 few 15 TRBV27 -
CASSVVAGAYNEQFF TGTGCCAGCAGCGTAGTAGCGGGGGCCTACAATGAGCAGTTCTTC TRBJ2-1 - 15 TRBV9 TRBD2
CASSSAQGRAFF TGCGCCAGCAGCTCGGCCCAGGGACGAGCTTTCTTT TRBJ1-1 - 12 TRBV5-1 -
CASSLAGGAGGADTQYF TGTGCCAGCAGCTTAGCTGGGGGCGCTGGGGGGGCAGATACGCAGTATTTT TRBJ2-3 - 17 TRBV11-2 -
CASSLRAGKGTDTQYF TGTGCCAGCAGCTTACGGGCGGGAAAGGGGACAGATACGCAGTATTTT TRBJ2-3 - 16 TRBV11-3 -
CASSLRGGLNEQFF TGTGCCAGCAGCTTACGCGGGGGTCTCAATGAGCAGTTCTTC TRBJ2-1 - 14 TRBV7-2 TRBD2
CASSYFGRGETQYF TGTGCCAGCAGTTACTTCGGGAGGGGTGAGACCCAGTACTTC TRBJ2-5 once 14 TRBV6-5 TRBD2
CASSHELWNEQFF TGTGCCAGCAGCCATGAGCTTTGGAATGAGCAGTTCTTC TRBJ2-1 once 13 TRBV5-6 -
CASSLGTVSGANVLTF TGTGCCAGCAGCTTAGGGACAGTTTCTGGGGCCAACGTCCTGACTTTC TRBJ2-6 - 16 TRBV7-6 -
CASVGPYPGDTQYF TGTGCCAGCGTCGGGCCTTACCCGGGAGATACGCAGTATTTT TRBJ2-3 - 14 TRBV2 -
CAISEIGYEQYF TGTGCCATCAGTGAAATAGGCTACGAGCAGTACTTC TRBJ2-7 - 12 TRBV10-3 -
CASSEGTGGIQYF TGCGCCAGCAGTGAAGGGACAGGGGGCATTCAGTACTTC TRBJ2-4 - 13 TRBV10-1 TRBD1
CASSVTSGAYNEQFF TGTGCCAGCAGTGTGACTAGCGGGGCTTACAATGAGCAGTTCTTC TRBJ2-1 - 15 TRBV6-5 TRBD2
CASSLWGGVSSGANVLTF TGTGCCAGCAGTTTATGGGGAGGGGTGAGCTCTGGGGCCAACGTCCTGACTTTC TRBJ2-6 - 18 TRBV27 TRBD2
CAWNAGLHTYNEQFF TGTGCCTGGAATGCGGGACTACACACCTACAATGAGCAGTTCTTC TRBJ2-1 - 15 TRBV30 TRBD2
CASSASGGYEQYF TGTGCCAGCAGTGCTAGCGGGGGCTACGAGCAGTACTTC TRBJ2-7 - 13 TRBV2 TRBD2
CASSPEDEKLFF TGTGCCAGCTCACCAGAGGATGAAAAACTGTTTTTT TRBJ1-4 once 12 TRBV18 -
CASSRQGILKDTQYF TGTGCCAGCAGCCGACAGGGGATCCTAAAAGATACGCAGTATTTT TRBJ2-3 - 15 TRBV5-6 TRBD1
CASSYLTGGELDGYTF TGTGCCAGCAGTTACCTGACAGGTGGAGAACTGGATGGCTACACCTTC TRBJ1-2 few 16 TRBV6-5 -
CASSLRTGTAYNEQFF TGTGCCAGCAGCCTGCGGACAGGGACGGCCTACAATGAGCAGTTCTTC TRBJ2-1 - 16 TRBV9 TRBD1
CASSHLGRKFF TGTGCCAGTAGCCATCTGGGGAGGAAGTTCTTC TRBJ2-1 - 11 TRBV19 -